This T cell receptor beta chain was identified in a study of OX40 agonist ivuxolimab in advanced cancers. Background on the study: Ivuxolimab, an agonistic anti-OX40 (CD134) antibody, was given to patients. Dose-escalation cases comprised hepatocellular carcinoma, melanoma, renal cell or head and neck cancer. Study findings and constraints: Clonal expansion by week 6 occurred in CD4+ and CD8+ blood T cells (at 0.1 to 3.0 mg/kg). More expanded clones were seen, on average, in CD8+ T cells than in CD4+.

Comments on this clone: The antigen remains undetermined.

Clones were read by immunoSEQ multiplex PCR, and TCRdb kept only the in-frame ones, dropping some. The table includes some 80,000 clones, 75% to 90% detected once. The source material was CD4+ or CD8+ T cells sorted from blood, sampled in a trial of the OX40 agonist ivuxolimab. This clonotype was obtained from an adult with an advanced solid tumor such as melanoma, head and neck, liver or kidney cancer.

For the CDR3, the DNA is TGTGCCAGCAGTGTGGAAGGGGCTTCGGCTAACTATGGCTACACCTTC. This codes for CASSVEGASANYGYTF. The chain has TRBV2 and TRBJ1-2; tentative D call: TRBD1 (5 bases). The V gene's germline CDR1 is SNHLY and CDR2 FYNNEI. V lost 4 bases, J lost 0 bases, and 15 bases lay in between. CDR3 length equals 16 residues.